This T cell receptor beta chain comes out of a study of cytomegalovirus exposure and HLA in healthy donors. Whole-study findings and limits: Under in vitro conditions, three CMV-associated chains were confirmed as specific for CMV antigens.

This CDR3 has 12 residues. V dropped 11 bases and J dropped 6; count of bases not matched to a gene: 8. Germline V gene data show CDR1 as SNHLY and CDR2 as FYNNEI. Primers: 60 Vbeta forward and 13 Jbeta reverse. Assay used: immunoSEQ multiplex PCR; TCRdb lists only in-frame clones, some missing. In all, the sample yields some 120,000 clones. Concerning this clone: The antigen is undetermined.

This chain uses TRBV2 with TRBJ2-3; 7 nucleotides align to TRBD2. The receptor's source is a man aged 35-49 years in good health and CMV-seronegative. Sequences were obtained from PBMCs. This CDR3 reads CAAREGLDTQYF. The CDR3 bases are TGTGCCGCTAGGGAGGGGCTGGATACGCAGTATTTT.